This T cell receptor beta chain was recorded in a study of breast tumors, draining lymph nodes, adjacent tissues. V dropped 3 bases and J dropped 5 bases, with 21 bases sitting between them. CDR3 length: 16 amino acids. CDR1 and CDR2 (germline): DFQATT, SNEGSKA (reference sequence). Each CDR3 protein is one row after TCRdb ran MiXCR on the multiplex PCR reads. The data contain about 25,000 distinct CDR3 sequences, about 24% of them singletons. Overall study results and limits: Tumors had less TCR diversity than lymph nodes, more than nontumor tissue. The data were judged consistent with most tumor T cells coming from lymph node and expanding in tumor.

This clonotype was detected many times. Its antigen remains unknown. The source of this sequence is a female donor with breast cancer. Some clones in this sample may be carry-over from other donors' samples. The chain combines TRBV20-1 with TRBJ2-3, with D possibly being TRBD2 (6 bases). The sequenced sample consisted of breast tumor tissue. CDR3 in amino acids: CSARAIAEVPIDTQYF. The CDR3 coding sequence is TGCAGTGCTAGGGCCATAGCGGAGGTCCCAATAGATACGCAGTATTTT.